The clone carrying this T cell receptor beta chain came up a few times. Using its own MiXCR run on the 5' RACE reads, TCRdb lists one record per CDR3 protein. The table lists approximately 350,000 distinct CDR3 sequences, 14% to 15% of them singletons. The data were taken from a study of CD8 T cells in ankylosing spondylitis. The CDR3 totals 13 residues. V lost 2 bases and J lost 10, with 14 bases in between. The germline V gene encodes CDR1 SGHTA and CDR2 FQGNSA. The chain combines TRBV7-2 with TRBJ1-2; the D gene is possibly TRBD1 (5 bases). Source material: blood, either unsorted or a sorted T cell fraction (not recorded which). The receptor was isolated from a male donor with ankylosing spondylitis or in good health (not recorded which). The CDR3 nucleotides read TGTGCCAGCAGCTTATTTACCCAAGGGGCCTACACCTTC. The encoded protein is CASSLFTQGAYTF.